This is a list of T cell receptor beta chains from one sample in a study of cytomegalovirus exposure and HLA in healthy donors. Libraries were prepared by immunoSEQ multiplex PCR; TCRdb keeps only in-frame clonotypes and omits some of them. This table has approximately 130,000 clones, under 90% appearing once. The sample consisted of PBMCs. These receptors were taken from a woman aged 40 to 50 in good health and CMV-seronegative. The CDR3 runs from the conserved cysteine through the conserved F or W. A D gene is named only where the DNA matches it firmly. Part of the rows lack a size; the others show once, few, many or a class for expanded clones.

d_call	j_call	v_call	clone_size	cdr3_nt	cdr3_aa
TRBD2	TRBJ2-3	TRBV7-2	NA	TGTGCCAGCAGCCAGGGACTAGCGGGAGGAGGAACGCAGTATTTT	CASSQGLAGGGTQYF
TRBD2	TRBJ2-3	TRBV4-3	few	TGCGCCAGCAGCCTTGGAGCTAGCGGGTTCGATAGCACAGATACGCAGTATTTT	CASSLGASGFDSTDTQYF
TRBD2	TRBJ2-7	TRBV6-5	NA	TGTGCCAGCAGTTACTCTCGGGGGGCCTACGAGCAGTACTTC	CASSYSRGAYEQYF
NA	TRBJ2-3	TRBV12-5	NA	TGTGCTAGTGGTACCCCGGCAGGGGCGACCACAGATACGCAGTATTTT	CASGTPAGATTDTQYF
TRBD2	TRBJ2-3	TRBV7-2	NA	TGTGCCAGCAGCTGGGGGACTAGCCATACGCAGTATTTT	CASSWGTSHTQYF
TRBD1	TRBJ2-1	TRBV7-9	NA	TGTGCCAGCAGCTTATCCTCCGGGACAGGGTCCAATGAGCAGTTCTTC	CASSLSSGTGSNEQFF
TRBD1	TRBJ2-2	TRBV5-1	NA	TGCGCCAGCAGCACCGGGACAGGGAACACCGGGGAGCTGTTTTTT	CASSTGTGNTGELFF
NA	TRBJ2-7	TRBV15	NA	TGTGCCACCAGCAGAGATTTGTCAGGGCGCTACGAGCAGTACTTC	CATSRDLSGRYEQYF
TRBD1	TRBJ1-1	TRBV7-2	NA	TGTGCCAGCAGCACTTCGACAGGGGCAACTGAAGCTTTCTTT	CASSTSTGATEAFF
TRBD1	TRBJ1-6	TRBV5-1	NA	TGCGCCAGCAGCTGGGGACAGGGAAGTTCACCCCTCCACTTT	CASSWGQGSSPLHF
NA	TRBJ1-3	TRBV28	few	TGTGCCAGCAGTCCAACGGGGGGAGGAAACACCATATATTTT	CASSPTGGGNTIYF
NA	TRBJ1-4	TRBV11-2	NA	TGTGCCAGCAGCCAGAACAGGGTCCGGGAAAAACTGTTTTTT	CASSQNRVREKLFF
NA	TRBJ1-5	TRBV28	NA	TGTGCCTCCCCCCCTTGCCCGGAGATACCCAATCAGCCCCAGCATTTT	CASPPCPEIPNQPQHF
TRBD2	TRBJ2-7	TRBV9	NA	TGTGCCAGCAGCGTAGGCACCAGCGGGAGTTACGAGCAGTACTTC	CASSVGTSGSYEQYF
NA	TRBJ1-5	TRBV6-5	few	TGTGCCAGCAGTCGGGGTGGCAATCAGCCCCAGCATTTT	CASSRGGNQPQHF
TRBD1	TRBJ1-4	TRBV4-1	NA	TGCGCCAGCAGCCAAGATGTATCCAGGGGGCAGGAAAAACTGTTTTTT	CASSQDVSRGQEKLFF
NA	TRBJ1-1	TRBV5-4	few	TGTGCCAGCAGGATCGGGATCTCGGCTGAAGCTTTCTTT	CASRIGISAEAFF
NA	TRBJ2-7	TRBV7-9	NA	TGTGCCAGCAGCCCTCGGTTCGAGCAGTACTTC	CASSPRFEQYF
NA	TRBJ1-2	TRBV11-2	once	TGTGCCAGCAGCCTATCTCCCGCCCTGGGCTACACCTTC	CASSLSPALGYTF
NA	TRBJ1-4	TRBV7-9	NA	TGTGCCAGCAGCTTTGGGCAGGGTGTCGAAAAACTGTTTTTT	CASSFGQGVEKLFF
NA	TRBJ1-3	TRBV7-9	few	TGTGCCAGCAGCTTATTTCCAGGGATTATCTCTGGAAACACCATATATTTT	CASSLFPGIISGNTIYF
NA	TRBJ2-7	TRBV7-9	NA	TGTGCCAGCAGCTTAGACAAATCCTACGAGCAGTACTTC	CASSLDKSYEQYF
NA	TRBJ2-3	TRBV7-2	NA	TGTGCCAGCAGCTTTAACGGTCCGGGCACAGATACGCAGTATTTT	CASSFNGPGTDTQYF
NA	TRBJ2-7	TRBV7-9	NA	TGTGCCAGCAGCTTAGTACCAGGGGGGAACGAGCAGTACTTC	CASSLVPGGNEQYF
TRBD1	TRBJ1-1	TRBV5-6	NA	TGTGCCAGCAGTGAAACAGTAGGACAGGGGTTCGTTACTGAAGCTTTCTTT	CASSETVGQGFVTEAFF
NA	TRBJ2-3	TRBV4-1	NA	TGCGCCAGCAGCCAAGGTACCCTAGGGGGGGCTTCAGATACGCAGTATTTT	CASSQGTLGGASDTQYF
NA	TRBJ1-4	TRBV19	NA	TGTGCCAGTAGTATACCCGGGACAACGGAAAAACTGTTTTTT	CASSIPGTTEKLFF
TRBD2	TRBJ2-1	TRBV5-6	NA	TGTGCCAGCAGCTCCCAAGAGCGGGGTGGGGAGTACAATGAGCAGTTCTTC	CASSSQERGGEYNEQFF
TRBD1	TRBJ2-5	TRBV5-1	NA	TGCGCCAGCAGCTCCCTCGGAACCGGGACAGAGGAGACCCAGTACTTC	CASSSLGTGTEETQYF
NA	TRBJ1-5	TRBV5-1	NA	TGCGCCCCCGCGGGGGACCCCGGTCAGCCCCAGCATTTT	CAPAGDPGQPQHF
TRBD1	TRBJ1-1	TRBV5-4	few	TGTGCCAGCAGCTTCTTTAGGGGGCAGAACACTGAAGCTTTCTTT	CASSFFRGQNTEAFF
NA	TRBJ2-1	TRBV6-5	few	TGTGCCAGCAGTGCGGACTTAAGCTCCTACAATGAGCAGTTCTTC	CASSADLSSYNEQFF
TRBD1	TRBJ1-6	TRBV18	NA	TGTGCCAGCTCACCGACTACGGACAGGGGTGGCAATTCACCCCTCCACTTT	CASSPTTDRGGNSPLHF
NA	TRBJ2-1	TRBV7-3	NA	TGTGCCAGCAGCTCGACGGGGATAAATGAGCAGTTCTTC	CASSSTGINEQFF
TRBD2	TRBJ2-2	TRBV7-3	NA	TGTGCCAGCACCTTTAGCGGGAGACCGAACACCGGGGAGCTGTTTTTT	CASTFSGRPNTGELFF
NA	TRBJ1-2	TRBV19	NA	TGTGCCAGTAGTACCGCCCACAGGGAGATCTGTGGCTACACCTTC	CASSTAHREICGYTF
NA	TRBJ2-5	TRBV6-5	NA	TGTGCCAGCAAGCAGGTACCACAAGAGACCCAGTACTTC	CASKQVPQETQYF
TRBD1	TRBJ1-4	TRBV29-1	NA	TGCAGCGTTGAGGTGACAGGGGGCACTGAAAAACTGTTTTTT	CSVEVTGGTEKLFF
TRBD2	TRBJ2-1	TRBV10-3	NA	TGTGCCATCAGTGCACAACCAGGACTAGCAGTCTATGAGCAGTTCTTC	CAISAQPGLAVYEQFF
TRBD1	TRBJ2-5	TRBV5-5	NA	TGTGCCAGCAGCCCAAACAGGGGTGTGGAGACCCAGTACTTC	CASSPNRGVETQYF
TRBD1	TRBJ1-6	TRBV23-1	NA	TGCGCCAGCAGTCTATACGGACAGGGTAATAATTCACCCCTCCACTTT	CASSLYGQGNNSPLHF
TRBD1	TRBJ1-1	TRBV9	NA	TGTGCCAGCAATCAGGGGGAGAACACTGAAGCTTTCTTT	CASNQGENTEAFF
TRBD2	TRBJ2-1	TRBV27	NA	TGTGCCAGCAGTCCCCCCAGCGGGAGAGGAGGTGAGCAGTTCTTC	CASSPPSGRGGEQFF
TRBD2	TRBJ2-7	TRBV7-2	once	TGTGCCAGCAGCTGGGACTACTTATACGAGCAGTACTTC	CASSWDYLYEQYF
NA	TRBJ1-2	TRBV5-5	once	TGTGCCAGCAGCCCGGGACAAAACTATGGCTACACCTTC	CASSPGQNYGYTF
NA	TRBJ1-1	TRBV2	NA	TGTGCCAGCAGTACCGCTATTAGGAACACTGAAGCTTTCTTT	CASSTAIRNTEAFF
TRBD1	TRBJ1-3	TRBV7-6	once	TGTGCCAGCACCCAACAGGGGACTGGAAACACCATATATTTT	CASTQQGTGNTIYF
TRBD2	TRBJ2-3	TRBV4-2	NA	TGTGCCAGCAGCCAAGGGGGAACTAGCGGGGACGTCTCTAGCACAGATACGCAGTATTTT	CASSQGGTSGDVSSTDTQYF
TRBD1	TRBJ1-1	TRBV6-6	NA	TGTGCCAGCAGCCCGGGACAGGGGAACACTGAAGCTTTCTTT	CASSPGQGNTEAFF
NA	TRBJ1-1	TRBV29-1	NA	TGCAGCGTTGAAGTTTCGTTGGGGGGCACTGAAGCTTTCTTT	CSVEVSLGGTEAFF
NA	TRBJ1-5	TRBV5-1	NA	TGCGCCAGCAGCTTGAGGGGGGAGGGGGATCAGCCCCAGCATTTT	CASSLRGEGDQPQHF
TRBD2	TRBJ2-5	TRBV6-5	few	TGTGCCAGCAGTTACGGTCGGGGGGGAGAGACCCAGTACTTC	CASSYGRGGETQYF
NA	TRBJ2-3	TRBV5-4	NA	TGTGCCAGCAGCTTAATTATCAGGGGCAAAGATACGCAGTATTTT	CASSLIIRGKDTQYF
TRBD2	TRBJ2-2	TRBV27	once	TGTGCCAGCAGTGACGGGGGGACCGGGGAGCTGTTTTTT	CASSDGGTGELFF
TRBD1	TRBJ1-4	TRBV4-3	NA	TGCGCCAGCAGCCAACGCGACAGGGGAAACGAAAAACTGTTTTTT	CASSQRDRGNEKLFF
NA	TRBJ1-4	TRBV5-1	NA	TGCGCCAGCAGCCTAGGCCGGGGTAATGAAAAACTGTTTTTT	CASSLGRGNEKLFF
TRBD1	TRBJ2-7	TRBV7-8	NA	TGTGCCAGCACCCCGACAGGGTGGTACGAGCAGTACTTC	CASTPTGWYEQYF
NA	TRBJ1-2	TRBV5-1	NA	TGCGCCAGCAGCTTGGCAACGGGGAAGTATGGCTACACCTTC	CASSLATGKYGYTF
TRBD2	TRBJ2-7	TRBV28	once	TGTGCCAGCACCTCGGGACTAGCGGGAGACGAGCAGTACTTC	CASTSGLAGDEQYF